The rows below give T cell receptor beta chains drawn from one sample of a study of beta chain features in type 1 diabetes. Clones were sequenced by immunoSEQ multiplex PCR, and TCRdb holds only the in-frame ones, with some missing. The sample has 250,000 to 350,000 clones, roughly an eighth seen once. The sequenced material came from naive CD4+ T cells from blood. The receptors were gathered from a young man with type 1 diabetes. The CDR3 runs from the conserved cysteine through the conserved F or W. The D gene is left open where the match is weak. Size tells how often a clone was seen (once, few, many) or the class of an expanded clone, and some rows leave it out.

D gene	clone size	V gene	J gene	CDR3 protein	CDR3 DNA
TRBD2	.	TRBV11-1	TRBJ2-1	CASSPILAGAYNEQFF	TGTGCCAGCAGCCCCATACTAGCGGGAGCATACAATGAGCAGTTCTTC
TRBD1	.	TRBV5-4	TRBJ2-1	CASSLAQGAQNEQFF	TGTGCCAGCAGCTTGGCACAGGGGGCGCAAAATGAGCAGTTCTTC
TRBD2	.	TRBV5-1	TRBJ2-2	CASSFSGGLTGELFF	TGCGCCAGCAGCTTTTCGGGAGGCCTCACCGGGGAGCTGTTTTTT
TRBD1	.	TRBV7-2	TRBJ1-2	CASSTRQGSEGYTF	TGTGCCAGCAGCACCAGACAGGGTTCAGAGGGCTACACCTTC
TRBD1	.	TRBV28	TRBJ2-7	CASRPGQGAYEQYF	TGTGCCAGCAGACCGGGACAGGGGGCCTACGAGCAGTACTTC
TRBD2	.	TRBV11-2	TRBJ2-1	CASSEWTSGRVPSYNEQFF	TGTGCCAGCAGCGAGTGGACTAGCGGGAGAGTACCCTCCTACAATGAGCAGTTCTTC
TRBD1	few	TRBV5-6	TRBJ2-7	CASSRTGNEQYF	TGTGCCAGCAGCCGGACAGGGAACGAGCAGTACTTC
TRBD1	.	TRBV2	TRBJ2-3	CADLAGGKADTQYF	TGTGCAGACTTGGCAGGGGGCAAAGCAGATACGCAGTATTTT
.	few	TRBV2	TRBJ2-1	CASSEDSSAVNEQFF	TGTGCCAGCAGCGAAGATAGTAGCGCGGTGAATGAGCAGTTCTTC
TRBD2	few	TRBV11-1	TRBJ2-7	CASTAGAGDGEQYF	TGTGCCAGTACAGCGGGGGCAGGGGATGGCGAGCAGTACTTC
.	.	TRBV28	TRBJ2-7	CASSSPALSSYEQYF	TGTGCCAGCAGTTCCCCCGCTCTAAGCTCCTACGAGCAGTACTTC
TRBD1	.	TRBV9	TRBJ2-3	CASSVGTGGTDTQYF	TGTGCCAGCAGCGTCGGGACAGGGGGCACAGATACGCAGTATTTT
TRBD2	.	TRBV30	TRBJ2-5	CAWSPGLAGETQYF	TGTGCCTGGAGTCCCGGGTTAGCGGGAGAGACCCAGTACTTC
TRBD1	few	TRBV15	TRBJ2-7	CATSRDRGSYEQYF	TGTGCCACCAGCAGGGACAGGGGATCCTACGAGCAGTACTTC
TRBD2	.	TRBV18	TRBJ2-7	CASSPPSGVYEQYF	TGTGCCAGCTCACCGCCTAGCGGGGTCTACGAGCAGTACTTC
TRBD2	few	TRBV19	TRBJ2-1	CASTRTSSYNEQFF	TGTGCCAGTACCCGGACTAGCTCCTACAATGAGCAGTTCTTC
.	.	TRBV18	TRBJ2-5	CASSPPGRAQETQYF	TGTGCCAGCTCACCACCAGGCAGGGCCCAAGAGACCCAGTACTTC
TRBD2	.	TRBV30	TRBJ2-1	CAYGGSSYNEQFF	TGTGCCTACGGGGGGAGCTCCTACAATGAGCAGTTCTTC
TRBD1	.	TRBV7-9	TRBJ1-2	CASSTNRGPGYGYTF	TGTGCCAGCAGCACGAACAGGGGGCCCGGCTATGGCTACACCTTC
TRBD1	.	TRBV27	TRBJ2-1	CASSPGTGSSYNEQFF	TGTGCCAGCAGTCCAGGGACAGGGAGCTCCTACAATGAGCAGTTCTTC
TRBD2	.	TRBV5-1	TRBJ2-1	CASSWPGLAGDNEQFF	TGCGCCAGCAGCTGGCCGGGACTAGCGGGGGACAATGAGCAGTTCTTC
TRBD1	few	TRBV4-3	TRBJ1-2	CASSQIQGADYGYTF	TGCGCCAGCAGCCAAATACAGGGGGCTGACTATGGCTACACCTTC
.	.	TRBV28	TRBJ2-2	CASSRRGELFF	TGTGCCAGCAGTCGCAGGGGGGAGCTGTTTTTT
.	.	TRBV7-3	TRBJ2-3	CASSFQGTDTQYF	TGTGCCAGCAGCTTCCAGGGCACAGATACGCAGTATTTT
TRBD2	.	TRBV5-1	TRBJ2-3	CASSLVVMSGTSGTDTQYF	TGCGCCAGCAGCTTGGTTGTAATGTCCGGGACTAGCGGCACAGATACGCAGTATTTT
TRBD2	few	TRBV19	TRBJ2-5	CASTPLAGEGVTQYF	TGTGCCAGTACTCCGCTAGCGGGAGAAGGAGTGACCCAGTACTTC
TRBD1	.	TRBV7-2	TRBJ1-3	CASSLRRGRDTIYF	TGTGCCAGCAGCTTGCGCAGGGGGCGCGACACCATATATTTT
.	few	TRBV2	TRBJ2-5	CASSGPPRETQYF	TGTGCCAGCAGTGGCCCTCCCAGGGAGACCCAGTACTTC
TRBD2	few	TRBV7-9	TRBJ2-1	CASSPGGSAAYNEQFF	TGTGCCAGCAGTCCAGGCGGGAGTGCCGCCTACAATGAGCAGTTCTTC
TRBD1	.	TRBV7-2	TRBJ1-1	CASSSFIGQARF	TGTGCCAGCAGCTCTTTTATTGGACAGGCGAGGTTT
.	.	TRBV6-4	TRBJ1-1	CASSRDRTNTEAFF	TGTGCCAGCAGCCGAGACAGGACGAACACTGAAGCTTTCTTT
TRBD2	.	TRBV19	TRBJ2-7	CATGLAGSYEQYF	TGTGCCACGGGACTAGCGGGATCCTACGAGCAGTACTTC
.	few	TRBV6-1	TRBJ2-7	CASSERQGSYEQYF	TGTGCCAGCAGTGAACGTCAGGGTAGCTACGAGCAGTACTTC
.	few	TRBV7-6	TRBJ2-7	CASSPQSRGSSYEQYF	TGTGCCAGCAGCCCTCAAAGCCGAGGGAGCTCCTACGAGCAGTACTTC
TRBD2	few	TRBV18	TRBJ2-7	CASSPRLAGSYEQYF	TGTGCCAGCTCACCCCGACTAGCGGGTTCCTACGAGCAGTACTTC
TRBD1	.	TRBV18	TRBJ1-2	CASSLQPIQFNRGLGYTF	TGTGCCAGCTCACTCCAGCCAATCCAATTCAACAGGGGGCTTGGCTACACCTTC
.	few	TRBV9	TRBJ2-5	CASSVATGQETQYF	TGTGCCAGCAGCGTAGCGACAGGCCAAGAGACCCAGTACTTC
TRBD2	.	TRBV28	TRBJ2-7	CASRTSGSYEQYF	TGTGCCAGCCGCACTAGCGGGAGCTACGAGCAGTACTTC
.	few	TRBV5-1	TRBJ1-3	CASSLESLLSGNTIYF	TGCGCCAGCAGCTTGGAGAGCCTACTCTCTGGAAACACCATATATTTT
.	.	TRBV11-3	TRBJ2-5	CASSLIARETQYF	TGTGCCAGCAGCTTAATAGCTCGGGAGACCCAGTACTTC
.	.	TRBV7-2	TRBJ1-2	CASSSGLGGSFGYTF	TGTGCCAGTTCGAGCGGGCTCGGAGGGTCATTTGGCTACACCTTC
TRBD1	.	TRBV6-6	TRBJ2-4	CASSYVQGAGNIQYF	TGTGCCAGCAGTTACGTTCAGGGGGCAGGAAACATTCAGTACTTC
.	.	TRBV2	TRBJ1-2	CASSVNNYGYTF	TGTGCCAGCAGTGTAAATAACTATGGCTACACCTTC
TRBD1	few	TRBV7-3	TRBJ2-5	CASSPPGGGETQYF	TGTGCCAGCAGCCCGCCAGGGGGCGGGGAGACCCAGTACTTC
.	.	TRBV18	TRBJ1-1	CASSPRPEIPNTEAFF	TGTGCCAGCTCACCGCGCCCCGAAATCCCGAACACTGAAGCTTTCTTT
.	few	TRBV30	TRBJ2-3	CAWSVLSLLDSQYF	TGTGCCTGGAGTGTTCTCAGTTTATTAGACTCGCAGTATTTT
.	few	TRBV7-9	TRBJ2-7	CASSARERGLHEQYF	TGTGCCAGCAGCGCCCGGGAGAGGGGTCTCCACGAGCAGTACTTC
.	few	TRBV5-6	TRBJ2-7	CASSLTRVRVGEQYF	TGTGCCAGCAGCCTTACGCGGGTGAGGGTCGGCGAGCAGTACTTC
.	.	TRBV28	TRBJ2-2	CASRQPSGKRVRTGELFF	TGTGCCAGCAGACAACCCTCAGGGAAAAGGGTTAGAACCGGGGAGCTGTTTTTT
TRBD1	.	TRBV15	TRBJ1-1	CATSGGQGFEAFF	TGTGCCACCAGCGGCGGACAGGGATTTGAAGCTTTCTTT